Below, 32 T cell receptor beta chains from the same sample are listed, as sequenced in a study of blood T cell repertoires in COVID-19. Clones were sequenced by immunoSEQ multiplex PCR, and TCRdb holds only the in-frame ones, with some missing. The sample lists more than 65,000 clones; roughly 80% were seen once. Sequenced: peripheral blood. These receptors came from a woman aged 45 to 65 with acute or convalescent COVID-19.

V gene TRBV19 combines with J gene TRBJ1-3; D ambiguous. Between the trimmed V and J ends, which lost 3 bases and 3 bases, there was a span of 9 bases. In germline, CDR1 is LNHDA, CDR2 SQIVND (reference sequence). The CDR3 spans 14 residues. The CDR3 bases are TGTGCCAGTAGTATGAGTGAATTTGGAAACACCATATATTTT. This gives the protein CASSMSEFGNTIYF.

The rearrangement joins TRBV6-5 to TRBJ2-1; weak D call: TRBD1 (5 bases). This CDR3 has 15 amino acids. Germline V gene sequence: CDR1 MNHEY, CDR2 SVGAGI. The V end lost 7 bases, the J end lost 3 bases, and 16 bases lay between the germline ends. CDR3 amino acids: CASIDTGVGYNEQFF. Here the CDR3 DNA reads TGTGCCAGCATCGACACAGGAGTAGGCTACAATGAGCAGTTCTTC.

The chain carries TRBV5-1 and TRBJ1-2, with TRBD1 matching over 7 bases. The CDR3 covers 16 residues. V dropped 2 bases and J dropped 0; count of bases not matched to a gene: 7. Germline loops: CDR1 SGHRS, CDR2 YFSETQ. CDR3 amino acids: CASSLQPTGTNYGYTF. The CDR3 region has the DNA TGCGCCAGCAGCTTACAACCGACAGGGACTAACTATGGCTACACCTTC.

This clone was seen only once. V usage is TRBV2 and J usage is TRBJ1-2; maybe TRBD1 (6 bases). This CDR3 has 14 amino acids. Germline CDR1 and CDR2: SNHLY and FYNNEI. V lost 7 bases, J lost 2 bases, and 14 bases lay in between. The CDR3 DNA follows: TGTGCCAGCACTCTACAGGGTTTAAACTATGGCTACACCTTC. It is translated as CASTLQGLNYGYTF.

The gene calls are TRBV19 and TRBJ2-1, with D possibly TRBD2 on 5 matching bases. CDR1 is LNHDA, CDR2 SQIVND, per germline (reference sequence). Deletions cut 4 bases from V and 1 base from J, with 5 bases between. The CDR3 runs 13 residues. The DNA of the CDR3 is TGTGCCAGTAGTAGAGGGTCCTACAATGAGCAGTTCTTC. Translated, it gives CASSRGSYNEQFF.

The chain couples TRBV2 to TRBJ1-4, with 7 nucleotides matching TRBD1. V lost 4 bases, J lost 6 bases, and 8 bases stayed unmatched. CDR1 and CDR2 (germline): SNHLY, FYNNEI. This CDR3 is built from 15 residues. CDR3 in amino acids: CASSGFNTGDEKLFF. The CDR3 bases are TGTGCCAGCAGTGGGTTCAACACAGGGGATGAAAAACTGTTTTTT.

CDR3 coding DNA: TGCGCCAGCAGCTCCCGATTAGCGGGAGGGCCGAATGAGCAGTTCTTC. It is translated as CASSSRLAGGPNEQFF. The chain carries TRBV5-1 and TRBJ2-1; 11 positions match TRBD2. Germline-derived CDR1 and CDR2 are SGHRS and YFSETQ. V was pared by 3 bases and J by 7 bases, with 9 bases of the junction left unmatched. This CDR3 has 16 residues.

This clone appeared once. This chain links TRBV19 with TRBJ1-1, with 8 nucleotides matching TRBD1. The CDR3 consists of 15 residues. The germline CDR1 and CDR2 sequences are LNHDA and SQIVND (reference sequence). V was clipped by 3 bases and J by 5 bases; unmatched bases: 8. CDR3 protein: CASSIRQGARTEAFF. Written as DNA, the CDR3 is TGTGCCAGTAGTATCAGGCAGGGGGCGCGGACTGAAGCTTTCTTT.

The rearrangement joins TRBV3-1 (or the pseudogene TRBV3-2) to TRBJ2-2; tentatively, D is TRBD1 (7 bases). The V end was cut by 4 bases, the J end by 6 bases, with 21 bases between. CDR1 and CDR2 from the germline V gene are LGHDT and YNNKEL (reference sequence). The CDR3 consists of 17 residues. CDR3 coding DNA: TGTGCCAGCAGCCCTGGGCAGGGGGGCCGGGGGCCCGGGGAGCTGTTTTTT. Encoded protein: CASSPGQGGRGPGELFF.

This clone has only one observation. The chain combines TRBV30 with TRBJ2-3; TRBD1 matches 9 bases. The CDR3 contains 13 residues. J gave up 4 bases and V 8 bases, and 7 bases lay outside the gene matches. Germline V lookup: CDR1 GTSNPN, CDR2 SVGIG (reference sequence). This CDR3 is CAGRTGVADTQYF. CDR3 nucleotides: TGTGCCGGGCGGACAGGGGTCGCAGATACGCAGTATTTT. The entire variable domain, with the rest obtained from reference TRBV30 and TRBJ2-3, is as follows: SQTIHQWPATLVQPVGSPLSLECTVEGTSNPNLYWYRQAAGRGLQLLFYSVGIGQISSEVPQNLSASRPQDRQFILSSKKLLLSDSGFYLCAGRTGVADTQYFGPGTRLTVL.

CDR3 protein: CAISKTDLAGYEQYF. CDR3 in DNA: TGTGCCATCAGTAAGACCGACCTAGCGGGCTACGAGCAGTACTTC. This chain uses TRBV10-3 with TRBJ2-7; 8 bases match TRBD2. The CDR3 is 15 residues long. With V trimmed by 5 bases and J by 3 bases, 9 bases remained unmatched. Germline V CDR1 and CDR2: ENHRY, SYGVKD.

The chain uses TRBV11-2 and TRBJ2-3; 10 nucleotides align to TRBD1. Per the germline V gene, CDR1 is SGHAT and CDR2 is FQNNGV. With V trimmed by 5 bases and J by 5 bases, 4 bases remained unmatched. The CDR3 has 14 amino acids. The CDR3 loop reads CASSEGQGLDTQYF. CDR3 sequence (DNA): TGTGCCAGCAGCGAGGGACAGGGGTTAGATACGCAGTATTTT.

This chain links TRBV27 with TRBJ1-2, with D maybe TRBD1 (6 bases). CDR3 length: 14 residues. With 2 bases removed from V and 6 bases from J, the gap between germline ends came to 13 bases. Germline CDR1 MNHEY, CDR2 SMNVEV (reference sequence). As DNA, the CDR3 is TGTGCCAGCAGTTTAGCAGACAGGAGAAATGGCTACACCTTC. Translation: CASSLADRRNGYTF.

The rearrangement links TRBV7-6 to TRBJ2-7, with TRBD2 identical over 8 bases. This CDR3 is built from 15 residues. Losses at the gene ends were 5 bases for V and 6 bases for J; bases not matched to a gene: 12. Looked up from germline, CDR1 is SGHVS and CDR2 is FNYEAQ. The CDR3 spells CASSLLTGGASEQYF. CDR3 nucleotides: TGTGCCAGCAGCCTCCTTACCGGGGGGGCCTCCGAGCAGTACTTC.

This chain links TRBV28 with TRBJ2-4; TRBD2 matches 7 bases. The ends lost 2 bases at V and 7 bases at J; junction bases unmatched: 5. This CDR3 region has 14 residues. Germline lookup yields CDR1 MDHEN and CDR2 SYDVKM. The CDR3 reads CASSLIQGGNIQYF. DNA of the CDR3: TGTGCCAGCAGTTTAATCCAGGGAGGGAACATTCAGTACTTC.

V is TRBV19 and J is TRBJ1-5; tentative D call: TRBD1 (5 bases). Germline V gene data show CDR1 as LNHDA and CDR2 as SQIVND (reference sequence). The CDR3 sequence is 17 residues long. Trimming cost V 2 bases and J 4 bases, with 18 bases left between them. In DNA, the CDR3 is TGTGCCAGTAGTATAATTGGGGGGAGGCTATCAAATCAGCCCCAGCATTTT. It specifies CASSIIGGRLSNQPQHF.

V usage is TRBV5-1 and J usage is TRBJ2-1, with D perhaps TRBD2 (5 bases). This CDR3 is 14 amino acids long. Deletions cut 2 bases from V and 8 bases from J, with 14 bases between. Germline V gene data show CDR1 as SGHRS and CDR2 as YFSETQ. The CDR3 coding sequence is TGCGCCAGCAGCTTCAAACAGCCCGGGGATGAGCAGTTCTTC. Translated, it gives CASSFKQPGDEQFF.

The rearrangement joins TRBV6-5 to TRBJ2-1; D may be TRBD1 (5 bases). Germline V gene data show CDR1 as MNHEY and CDR2 as SVGAGI. V was clipped by 10 bases and J by 3 bases, with 13 bases between them. CDR3 length: 13 residues. CDR3 bases: TGTGCCACCAGACAGCTCTACTACAATGAGCAGTTCTTC. Translating it yields CATRQLYYNEQFF.

This clone came up a few times. The chain links TRBV10-3 to TRBJ1-5; 10 bases align to TRBD1. The CDR3 length is 16 residues. The germline V gene encodes CDR1 ENHRY and CDR2 SYGVKD. The junction had 6 bases not matched to a gene; V was cut back by 6 bases and J by 1 base. For the CDR3, the DNA is TGTGCCATCAGCATTGGGGGACAGGGGAGCAATCAGCCCCAGCATTTT. It encodes CAISIGGQGSNQPQHF.

The chain is built from TRBV4-3 and TRBJ1-1; no clear D. The V gene's germline CDR1 is LGHNA and CDR2 YSLEER. Trimming took off 4 bases at V and 7 bases at J, with 7 bases between the two ends. The CDR3 has 11 amino acids. The CDR3: CASSRDGEAFF. The CDR3 coding sequence is TGCGCCAGCAGCCGAGACGGTGAAGCTTTCTTT.

The V gene is TRBV6-1, the J gene TRBJ1-2; D call uncertain. This CDR3 region has 14 residues. V lost 3 bases and J lost 4, with 12 bases in between. CDR1 and CDR2 from the germline V gene are MNHNS and SASEGT. CDR3 sequence (DNA): TGTGCCAGCAGTGAGACTGGACTGTTCTATGGCTACACCTTC. Its translation is CASSETGLFYGYTF.

The chain employs TRBV14 and TRBJ2-7; 13 bases are a match to TRBD2. Per germline, CDR1 SGHDN and CDR2 FVKESK. The V and J ends lost 5 bases and 6 bases, in that order; junction bases with no gene match: 7. The CDR3 is 15 residues long. CDR3 region: CASSELAGGPSEQYF. The DNA of the CDR3 is TGTGCCAGCAGCGAACTAGCGGGGGGGCCTTCCGAGCAGTACTTC.

The rearrangement joins TRBV12-3 or TRBV12-4 to TRBJ2-5, with D perhaps TRBD2 (5 bases). Trimming pared 8 bases from V and 5 bases from J, leaving 12 bases between. The CDR3 totals 12 residues. CDR3 sequence (DNA): TGTGCCAGCGGCTACGGGGTGGAGACCCAGTACTTC. Amino acids: CASGYGVETQYF.

The gene calls are TRBV3-1 (or the pseudogene TRBV3-2) and TRBJ2-5; D is unclear. V dropped 0 bases and J dropped 5 bases, with 4 bases sitting between them. Germline CDR1 reads LGHDT; CDR2 reads YNNKEL (reference sequence). The CDR3 contains 12 residues. Here the CDR3 DNA reads TGTGCCAGCAGCCAAGAACAGGAGACCCAGTACTTC. This codes for CASSQEQETQYF.

The chain is built from TRBV28 and TRBJ1-5; D gene unclear. CDR3 length: 15 residues. Germline values: CDR1 MDHEN, CDR2 SYDVKM. The V and J ends lost 2 bases and 3 bases respectively, with 11 bases between them. The CDR3 DNA follows: TGTGCCAGCAGTTTACCCGGGGATGACAATCAGCCCCAGCATTTT. This encodes CASSLPGDDNQPQHF.

The V gene is TRBV4-1, the J gene TRBJ2-4, with D possibly being TRBD2 (6 bases). The CDR3 consists of 17 residues. V was pared by 1 base and J by 6 bases, with 19 bases between. Germline-derived CDR1 and CDR2 are MGHRA and YSYEKL. Here the CDR3 reads CASSQGHWGESGNIQYF. The CDR3 coding sequence is TGCGCCAGCAGCCAAGGTCACTGGGGGGAATCGGGAAACATTCAGTACTTC.

In this sample, this clone turned up a few times. V usage is TRBV10-2 and J usage is TRBJ2-5; D remains ambiguous. Germline lookup yields CDR1 WSHSY and CDR2 SAAADI. This CDR3 has 14 amino acids. V gave up 7 bases and J gave up 4 bases, with 16 bases separating them. The CDR3 sequence: CASMVSVAGETQYF. Here the CDR3 DNA reads TGCGCCAGCATGGTCTCGGTGGCAGGAGAGACCCAGTACTTC.

The rearrangement uses TRBV2 and TRBJ1-2, with TRBD1 matching 10 bases. Germline CDR1 is SNHLY and CDR2 is FYNNEI. J was trimmed by 4 bases and V by 0 bases; bases with no gene match: 5. This CDR3 is built from 16 residues. CDR3 residues: CASSEARQGAGYGYTF. The DNA of the CDR3 is TGTGCCAGCAGTGAAGCTCGACAGGGGGCGGGCTATGGCTACACCTTC.

This rearrangement joins TRBV2 to TRBJ2-7, with 7 positions matching TRBD1. This CDR3 comprises 14 residues. Germline trimming cut 8 bases from V and 4 bases from J; bases unmatched to any gene: 11. Germline V CDR1 and CDR2: SNHLY, FYNNEI. CDR3: CASPAPQGNYEQYF. The CDR3 coding sequence is TGTGCCAGCCCCGCTCCACAGGGGAATTACGAGCAGTACTTC.

V gene TRBV4-1 combines with J gene TRBJ2-1, with 13 bases fitting TRBD2. The length of the CDR3 is 17 residues. The germline gives CDR1 MGHRA, CDR2 YSYEKL. The J segment lost 7 bases and the V segment lost 0 bases, leaving 6 bases of the junction unmatched. The CDR3 nucleotides are TGCGCCAGCAGCCAAGATAGCCCGGGACTAGCGGGAAATGAGCAGTTCTTC. Translated: CASSQDSPGLAGNEQFF.

The rearrangement joins TRBV7-8 to TRBJ2-7; the D gene is possibly TRBD2 (5 bases). Deletions cut 1 base from V and 0 bases from J, with 7 bases between. Germline lookup yields CDR1 SGHVS and CDR2 FQNEAQ. The CDR3 runs 14 residues. The CDR3 nucleotides read TGTGCCAGCAGCTTAGGGCGGGCCTCCTACGAGCAGTACTTC. It translates to CASSLGRASYEQYF.

This chain connects TRBV12-1 to TRBJ2-7; TRBD2 is the table's D call and was not checked against the DNA. TRBV12-1 is designated a pseudogene. This CDR3 is 11 amino acids long. Written as DNA, the CDR3 is TGTGCCAGGGGGGGGACCTACGAGCAGTACTTC. Amino acids: CARGGTYEQYF.